The next 20 T cell receptor beta chains were all read from a single sample in a study of post-analysis software for immune sequencing data. Study-level results: Comparison of patients with controls showed about 5 TRBV segments more frequent in patients, TRBV5-6, TRBV5-1 and TRBV20-1 among them.

These receptors have no known antigen. The library was made from cDNA and included unique molecular identifiers. TCRdb passed the PCR reads through MiXCR, listing each CDR3 protein once. The data hold 150,000 to 200,000 distinct CDR3 sequences, with about 32% observed a single time. Source material: blood. Receptors were obtained from a girl between 10 and 17 years old with multiple sclerosis.

In regard to this clonotype: This may arise from a read error, as a much more abundant clone is one base away. The CDR3 DNA follows: TGTGCCAGAAGTGAAGCGCTTCTAGCGCGCGGCATTCAGTACTTC. Protein product: CARSEALLARGIQYF. V and J are TRBV2 and TRBJ2-4; a weak D match, TRBD2 (6 bases). The CDR3 contains 15 residues. Germline CDR1 and CDR2: SNHLY and FYNNEI.

A note on this clonotype: This sequence may be a read error, since a much larger clone differs from it by one base. The chain joins TRBV29-1 to TRBJ2-7, with 8 positions matching TRBD1. This CDR3 contains 14 residues. The J segment lost 4 bases and the V segment lost 4 bases, leaving 9 bases of the junction unmatched. CDR1 and CDR2 (germline): SQVTM, ANQGSEA. The CDR3 region has the DNA TGCAGCGTTGTTTCGACAGGGGTCAGATACGAGCAGTACTTC. Translated: CSVVSTGVRYEQYF.

Concerning this clonotype itself: A much larger clonotype is one base distant, so this may be a read error. V and J are TRBV12-3 or TRBV12-4 and TRBJ2-4, with 8 bases aligning to TRBD2. The CDR3 totals 17 residues. Trimming removed 5 bases from V and 3 bases from J; junction bases left unmatched: 12. The CDR3 sequence is CASSPPGLVGYKNIQYF. CDR3 DNA: TGTGCCAGCAGTCCCCCGGGACTAGTGGGATACAAAAACATTCAGTACTTC.

The V and J genes are TRBV27 and TRBJ2-4, with TRBD1 matching over 9 bases. The CDR3 consists of 14 residues. V lost 6 bases and J lost 13; bases outside the gene matches: 13. Germline CDR1 reads MNHEY; CDR2 reads SMNVEV (reference sequence). CDR3 region: CASSLGTGRVEQYF. CDR3 DNA: TGTGCCAGCAGCCTCGGGACAGGGAGAGTAGAGCAGTACTTC.

Turning to this clonotype: It may be a read error: a sequence one base away is much more abundant. The chain has TRBV5-1 and TRBJ2-1, with a possible D match to TRBD2 (5 bases). The CDR3 covers 12 residues. Germline CDR1 reads SGHRS; CDR2 reads YFSETQ. V lost 10 bases and J 9 bases, leaving 17 bases between the germline ends. In DNA, the CDR3 is TGCGCCGGCGCCGTAGCTGGGAGTGAGCAGTTCTTC. It is translated as CAGAVAGSEQFF.

The chain links TRBV27 to TRBJ2-3; tentatively, D is TRBD2 (5 bases). Germline CDR1 MNHEY, CDR2 SMNVEV (reference sequence). The CDR3 sequence is 15 residues long. Between the trimmed V and J ends, which lost 5 bases and 0 bases, there was a span of 12 bases. CDR3 sequence: CASSPVPGSTDTQYF. DNA for the CDR3: TGTGCCAGCAGTCCCGTTCCGGGGAGCACAGATACGCAGTATTTT.

In its sample, this clonotype was seen once. The V and J genes are TRBV12-3 or TRBV12-4 and TRBJ2-2; TRBD2 agrees at 13 bases. CDR3 length equals 18 residues. The V gene end was trimmed by 5 bases and the J gene end by 6 bases; junction bases not matched to a gene: 12. The CDR3: CASSRARTSGRFAGELFF. The CDR3 DNA is TGTGCCAGCAGTAGGGCCCGGACTAGCGGGAGATTTGCCGGGGAGCTGTTTTTT.

This clonotype was detected ten times or more. This chain joins TRBV20-1 and TRBJ2-7; 9 bases agree with TRBD2. After removal of 0 bases from V and 3 bases from J, the junction contained 9 bases not matched to a gene. The CDR3 length is 16 residues. Germline lookup yields CDR1 DFQATT and CDR2 SNEGSKA (reference sequence). The CDR3 DNA sequence: TGCAGTGCTAGAGACTTAGCGGGAGTTGATAACTACGAGCAGTACTTC. Its translation is CSARDLAGVDNYEQYF.

The table lists this clonotype with many counts. This chain uses TRBV5-6 with TRBJ2-5; 8 bases match TRBD2. The CDR3 has 16 residues. V trimming: 4 bases; J trimming: 1 base; junction bases outside the gene matches: 9. Germline CDR1 and CDR2: SGHDT and YYEEEE. The chain's CDR3 is CASSPRSGSSQETQYF. The DNA of the CDR3 is TGTGCCAGCAGCCCCCGGAGCGGGAGCAGCCAAGAGACCCAGTACTTC. Using reference TRBV5-6 and TRBJ2-5 for the parts outside the CDR3, the full variable domain is DAGVTQSPTHLIKTRGQQVTLRCSPKSGHDTVSWYQQALGQGPQFIFQYYEEEERQRGNFPDRFSGHQFPNYSSELNVNALLLGDSALYLCASSPRSGSSQETQYFGPGTRLLVL.

Remarks on this clonotype: A much larger clone lies one base from this, so it may be a read error. This chain uses TRBV20-1 with TRBJ2-5, with 12 bases that match TRBD2. The CDR3 spans 14 residues. V shed 5 bases, J shed 11 bases, and the junction held 12 bases outside the gene matches. Germline V lookup: CDR1 DFQATT, CDR2 SNEGSKA (reference sequence). Written as DNA, the CDR3 is TGCAGTGCTGTCGGGACTAGCGGGTACAATGAGCAGTACTTC. Translating gives CSAVGTSGYNEQYF.

In its sample, this clonotype was seen many times. This chain uses TRBV27 with TRBJ1-1; 7 positions agree with TRBD1. The trim removed 7 bases at V and 1 base at J, leaving 3 bases unmatched. This CDR3 region has 13 residues. Germline CDR1 MNHEY, CDR2 SMNVEV (reference sequence). CDR3 in DNA: TGTGCCAGCACAGGGGGGGAGAACACTGAAGCTTTCTTT. It codes for CASTGGENTEAFF.

Concerning this clonotype: A clone one base away is much larger, so this may be a read error. This chain joins TRBV10-3 and TRBJ2-5, with 8 nucleotides matching TRBD2. V lost 1 base and J lost 1; bases outside the gene matches: 5. Germline CDR1 is ENHRY and CDR2 is SYGVKD. CDR3 size: 16 residues. DNA for the CDR3: TGTGCCATCAGTGAGTGGGGGGGGACTAGCCAAGAGACCCAGTACTTC. Translated: CAISEWGGTSQETQYF.

This clonotype was recorded at least ten times. V and J are TRBV7-9 and TRBJ1-6; a possible D gene is TRBD1 (5 bases). The CDR3 is 14 residues long. With 6 bases removed from V and 7 bases from J, the gap between germline ends came to 13 bases. Germline V gene data show CDR1 as SEHNR and CDR2 as FQNEAQ (reference sequence). In DNA form, the CDR3 reads TGTGCCAGCAGTAGGGACGGGGGGAATTCACCCCTCCACTTT. Protein product: CASSRDGGNSPLHF.

V usage is TRBV4-1 and J usage is TRBJ1-1, with D maybe TRBD1 (5 bases). Germline V gives CDR1 MGHRA, CDR2 YSYEKL. This CDR3 has 15 amino acids. With 1 base removed from V and 3 bases from J, the gap between germline ends came to 12 bases. In DNA, the CDR3 is TGCGCCAGCAGCCAAGGGGGAGGGGCGGACACTGAAGCTTTCTTT. Translating gives CASSQGGGADTEAFF.

The genes are TRBV29-1 and TRBJ2-3; D might be TRBD2 (5 bases). This CDR3 is 13 amino acids long. Germline-derived CDR1 and CDR2 are SQVTM and ANQGSEA. Trimming took off 8 bases at V and 2 bases at J, with 14 bases between the two ends. The CDR3 reads CSIGKRSTDTQYF. DNA of the CDR3: TGCAGCATTGGAAAGCGGTCCACAGATACGCAGTATTTT.

A note on this clonotype: A much bigger clone sits one base away, suggesting this may be a read error. The V and J genes are TRBV20-1 and TRBJ2-1; a possible D gene is TRBD2 (5 bases). V was trimmed by 5 bases and J by 10 bases, leaving 21 bases between them. The CDR3 covers 14 residues. Germline CDR1 DFQATT, CDR2 SNEGSKA (reference sequence). DNA of the CDR3: TGCAGTGCTGCCCCTGGGAGCGGACCTGAGGAGCAGTTCTTC. As protein: CSAAPGSGPEEQFF.

This sequence joins TRBV5-1 and TRBJ1-4; a possible D gene is TRBD1 (6 bases). CDR1 SGHRS and CDR2 YFSETQ come from the germline V gene. Trimming cost V 2 bases and J 7 bases, with 12 bases left between them. There are 14 residues in the CDR3. Here the CDR3 reads CASSLQGGAEKLFF. In DNA form, the CDR3 reads TGCGCCAGCAGCTTACAGGGAGGGGCTGAAAAACTGTTTTTT.

This clonotype occurred a few times. V and J are TRBV9 and TRBJ2-7; D is undetermined. Trimming removed 3 bases at V and 4 bases at J, with 17 bases between. This CDR3 contains 15 residues. Looked up from germline, CDR1 is SGDLS and CDR2 is YYNGEE. The CDR3 bases are TGTGCCAGCAGCGAAGCCCCTCTAGGACCATACGAGCAGTACTTC. Its protein product is CASSEAPLGPYEQYF.

This clonotype turned up a few times. A clone one base away is much larger, so this may be a read error. The V gene is TRBV7-2, the J gene TRBJ2-5; 7 bases fit TRBD1. This CDR3 has 13 amino acids. V lost 8 bases and J lost 2; bases outside the gene matches: 5. Looked up from germline, CDR1 is SGHTA and CDR2 is FQGNSA. The CDR3: CASGRDSQETQYF. CDR3 DNA sequence: TGTGCCAGCGGCAGGGACAGTCAAGAGACCCAGTACTTC.

This clonotype was recorded at least ten times. This rearrangement joins TRBV27 to TRBJ1-2, with D possibly being TRBD1 (6 bases). The germline gives CDR1 MNHEY, CDR2 SMNVEV (reference sequence). V dropped 6 bases and J dropped 2 bases, with 10 bases sitting between them. The CDR3 extends over 13 amino acids. CDR3 in DNA: TGTGCCAGCAGGATGGACAGCAACTATGGCTACACCTTC. Protein product: CASRMDSNYGYTF.